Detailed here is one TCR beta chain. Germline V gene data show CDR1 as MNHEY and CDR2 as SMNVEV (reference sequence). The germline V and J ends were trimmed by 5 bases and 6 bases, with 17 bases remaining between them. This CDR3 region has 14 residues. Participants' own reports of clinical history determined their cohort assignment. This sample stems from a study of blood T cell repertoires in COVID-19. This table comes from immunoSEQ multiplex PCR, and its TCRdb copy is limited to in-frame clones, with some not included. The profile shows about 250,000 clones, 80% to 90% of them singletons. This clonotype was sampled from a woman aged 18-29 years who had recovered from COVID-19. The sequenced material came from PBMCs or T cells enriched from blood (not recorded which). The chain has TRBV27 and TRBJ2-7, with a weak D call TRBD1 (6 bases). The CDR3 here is CASSEHRALSEQYF. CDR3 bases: TGTGCCAGCAGTGAGCACAGGGCATTGAGCGAGCAGTACTTC.